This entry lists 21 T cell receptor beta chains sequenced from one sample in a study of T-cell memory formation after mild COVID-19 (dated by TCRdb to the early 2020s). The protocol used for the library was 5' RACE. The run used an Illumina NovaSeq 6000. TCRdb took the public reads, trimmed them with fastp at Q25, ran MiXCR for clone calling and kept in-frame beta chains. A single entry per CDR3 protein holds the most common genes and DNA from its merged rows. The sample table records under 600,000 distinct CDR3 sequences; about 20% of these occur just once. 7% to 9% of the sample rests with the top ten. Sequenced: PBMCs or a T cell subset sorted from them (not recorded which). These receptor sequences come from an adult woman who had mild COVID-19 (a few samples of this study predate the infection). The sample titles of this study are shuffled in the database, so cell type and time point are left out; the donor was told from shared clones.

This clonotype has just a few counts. CDR3: CASSKTSGLSSYNEQFF. CDR3 DNA: TGTGCCAGCAGCAAGACTAGCGGGCTAAGCTCCTACAATGAGCAGTTCTTC. The chain joins TRBV11-2 to TRBJ2-1, with TRBD2 identical over 10 bases. V gave up 5 bases and J gave up 0 bases; unmatched junction bases: 7. This CDR3 is 17 amino acids long. Looked up from germline, CDR1 is SGHAT and CDR2 is FQNNGV.

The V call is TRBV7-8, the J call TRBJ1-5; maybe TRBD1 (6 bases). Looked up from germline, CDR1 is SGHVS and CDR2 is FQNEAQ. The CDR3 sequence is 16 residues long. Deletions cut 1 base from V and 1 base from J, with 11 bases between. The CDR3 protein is CASSLGKGGSNQPQHF. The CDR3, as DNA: TGTGCCAGCAGCTTAGGGAAGGGGGGAAGCAATCAGCCCCAGCATTTT.

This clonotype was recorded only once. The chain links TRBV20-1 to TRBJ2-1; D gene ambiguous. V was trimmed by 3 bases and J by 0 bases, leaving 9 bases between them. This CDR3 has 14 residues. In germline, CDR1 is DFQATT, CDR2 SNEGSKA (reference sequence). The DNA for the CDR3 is TGCAGTGCTAGGGCACCGAGCTCCTACAATGAGCAGTTCTTC. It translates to CSARAPSSYNEQFF.

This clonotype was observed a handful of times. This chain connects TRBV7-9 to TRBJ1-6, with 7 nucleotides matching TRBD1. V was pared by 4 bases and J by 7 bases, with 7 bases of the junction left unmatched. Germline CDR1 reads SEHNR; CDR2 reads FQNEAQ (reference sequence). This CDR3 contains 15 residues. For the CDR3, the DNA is TGTGCCAGCAGCTCCCGGGACAGATTGAATTCACCCCTCCACTTT. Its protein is CASSSRDRLNSPLHF.

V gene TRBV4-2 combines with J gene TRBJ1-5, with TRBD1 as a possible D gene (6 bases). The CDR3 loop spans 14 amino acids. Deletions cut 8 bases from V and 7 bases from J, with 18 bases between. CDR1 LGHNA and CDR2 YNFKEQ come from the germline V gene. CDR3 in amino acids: CASGRGGARQPQHF. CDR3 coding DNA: TGTGCCAGCGGACGAGGGGGGGCAAGGCAGCCCCAGCATTTT.

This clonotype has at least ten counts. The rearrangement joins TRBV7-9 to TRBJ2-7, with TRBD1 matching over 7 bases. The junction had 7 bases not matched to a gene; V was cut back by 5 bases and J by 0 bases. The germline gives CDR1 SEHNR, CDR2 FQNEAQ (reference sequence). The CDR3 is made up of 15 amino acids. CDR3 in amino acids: CASSPGQNPSYEQYF. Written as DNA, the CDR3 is TGTGCCAGCAGCCCGGGACAGAACCCCTCCTACGAGCAGTACTTC.

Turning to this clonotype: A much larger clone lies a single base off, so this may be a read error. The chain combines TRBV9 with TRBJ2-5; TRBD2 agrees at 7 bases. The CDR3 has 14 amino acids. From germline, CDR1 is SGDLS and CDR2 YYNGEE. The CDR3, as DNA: TGTGCCGGCAGCGTCGGGACTACCTTGGAGACCCAGTACTTC. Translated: CAGSVGTTLETQYF.

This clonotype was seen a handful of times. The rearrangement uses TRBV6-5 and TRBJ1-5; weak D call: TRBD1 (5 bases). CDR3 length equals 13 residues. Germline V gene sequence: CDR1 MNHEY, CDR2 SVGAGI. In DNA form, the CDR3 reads TGTGCTTCGGGGGGGTTGAGCAATCAGCCCCAGCATTTT. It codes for CASGGLSNQPQHF.

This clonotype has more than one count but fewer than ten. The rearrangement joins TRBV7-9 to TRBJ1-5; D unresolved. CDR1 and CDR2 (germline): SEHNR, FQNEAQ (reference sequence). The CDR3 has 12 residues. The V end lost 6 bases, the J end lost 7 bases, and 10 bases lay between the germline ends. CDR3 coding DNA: TGTGCCAGCAGAAAGGCGAACCAGCCCCAGCATTTT. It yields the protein CASRKANQPQHF.

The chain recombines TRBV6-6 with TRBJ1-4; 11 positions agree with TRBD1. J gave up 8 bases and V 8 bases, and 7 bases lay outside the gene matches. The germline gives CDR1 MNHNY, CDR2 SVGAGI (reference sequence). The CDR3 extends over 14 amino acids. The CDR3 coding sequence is TGTGCCAGCGGCCAAGGGACAGGGGGAGAAAAACTGTTTTTT. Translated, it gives CASGQGTGGEKLFF.

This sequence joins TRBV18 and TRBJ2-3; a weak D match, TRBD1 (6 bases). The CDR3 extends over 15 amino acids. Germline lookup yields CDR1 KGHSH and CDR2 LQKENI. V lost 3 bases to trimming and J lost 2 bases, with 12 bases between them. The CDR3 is CASSPDQGTTDTQYF. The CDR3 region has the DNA TGTGCCAGCTCACCTGATCAGGGGACCACAGATACGCAGTATTTT.

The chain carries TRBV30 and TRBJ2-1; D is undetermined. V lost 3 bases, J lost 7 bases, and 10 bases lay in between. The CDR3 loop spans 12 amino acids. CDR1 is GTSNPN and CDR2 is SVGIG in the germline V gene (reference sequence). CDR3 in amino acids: CAWRPQRNEQFF. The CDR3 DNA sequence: TGTGCCTGGAGACCACAGAGGAATGAGCAGTTCTTC.

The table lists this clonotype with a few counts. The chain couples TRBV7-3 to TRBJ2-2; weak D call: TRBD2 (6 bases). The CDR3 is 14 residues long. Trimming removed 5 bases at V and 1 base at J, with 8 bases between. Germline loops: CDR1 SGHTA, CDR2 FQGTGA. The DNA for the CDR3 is TGTGCCAGCAGCCGGACTATGAACACCGGGGAGCTGTTTTTT. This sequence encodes CASSRTMNTGELFF.

CDR3 nucleotide sequence: TGTGCCACCAGCCCTGGTGTTGCGTCCTACAATGAGCAGTTCTTC. Amino acids: CATSPGVASYNEQFF. V usage is TRBV24-1 and J usage is TRBJ2-1, with D unresolved. Germline CDR1 and CDR2: KGHDR and SFDVKD. There are 15 residues in the CDR3. V was shortened by 7 bases and J by 1 base, with 13 bases between the two germline ends.

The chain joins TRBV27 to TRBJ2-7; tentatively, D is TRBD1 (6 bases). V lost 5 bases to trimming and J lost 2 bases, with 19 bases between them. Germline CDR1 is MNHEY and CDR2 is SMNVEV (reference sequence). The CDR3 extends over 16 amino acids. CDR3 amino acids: CASSPPEGVGTYEQYF. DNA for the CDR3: TGTGCCAGCAGTCCCCCCGAGGGGGTAGGGACCTACGAGCAGTACTTC.

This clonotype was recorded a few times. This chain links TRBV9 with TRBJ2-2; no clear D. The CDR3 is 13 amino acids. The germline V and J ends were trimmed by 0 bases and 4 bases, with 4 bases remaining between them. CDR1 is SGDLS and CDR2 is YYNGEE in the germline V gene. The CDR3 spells CASSVGSTGELFF. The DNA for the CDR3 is TGTGCCAGCAGCGTAGGCAGCACCGGGGAGCTGTTTTTT.

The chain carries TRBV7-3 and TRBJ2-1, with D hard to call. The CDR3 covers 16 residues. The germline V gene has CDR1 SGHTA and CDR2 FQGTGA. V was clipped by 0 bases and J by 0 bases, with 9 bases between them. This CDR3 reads CASSLTSPNSYNEQFF. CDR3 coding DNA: TGTGCCAGCAGCTTAACCTCCCCTAACTCCTACAATGAGCAGTTCTTC. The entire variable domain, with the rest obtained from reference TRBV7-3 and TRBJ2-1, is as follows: GAGVSQTPSNKVTEKGKYVELRCDPISGHTALYWYRQSLGQGPEFLIYFQGTGAADDSGLPNDRFFAVRPEGSVSTLKIQRTERGDSAVYLCASSLTSPNSYNEQFFGPGTRLTVL.

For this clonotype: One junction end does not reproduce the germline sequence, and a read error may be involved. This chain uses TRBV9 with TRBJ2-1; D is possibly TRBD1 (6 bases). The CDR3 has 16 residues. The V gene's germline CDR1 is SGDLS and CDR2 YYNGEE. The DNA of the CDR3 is TGTGCCAGCAGCGTAGTGACAGGCGGCTCCCACAATGAGCAGTTCTTC. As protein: CASSVVTGGSHNEQFF. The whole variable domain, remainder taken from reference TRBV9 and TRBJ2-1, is DSGVTQTPKHLITATGQRVTLRCSPRSGDLSVYWYQQSLDQGLQFLIQYYNGEERAKGNILERFSAQQFPDLHSELNLSSLELGDSALYFCASSVVTGGSHNEQFFGPGTRLTVL.

The CDR3 bases are TGCAGTGCTAGTCCGGGGAGAGGGTATGGCTACACCTTC. It encodes CSASPGRGYGYTF. The rearrangement links TRBV20-1 to TRBJ1-2; no clear D gene. Germline V lookup: CDR1 DFQATT, CDR2 SNEGSKA (reference sequence). The V end lost 3 bases, the J end lost 5 bases, and 13 bases lay between the germline ends. The CDR3 extends over 13 amino acids.

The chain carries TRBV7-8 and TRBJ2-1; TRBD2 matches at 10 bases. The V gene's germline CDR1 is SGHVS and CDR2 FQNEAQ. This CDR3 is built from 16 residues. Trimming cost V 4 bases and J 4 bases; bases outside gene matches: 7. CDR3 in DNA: TGTGCCAGCAGCTCAATAAGCGGGGGGGGATACAATGAGCAGTTCTTC. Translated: CASSSISGGGYNEQFF.

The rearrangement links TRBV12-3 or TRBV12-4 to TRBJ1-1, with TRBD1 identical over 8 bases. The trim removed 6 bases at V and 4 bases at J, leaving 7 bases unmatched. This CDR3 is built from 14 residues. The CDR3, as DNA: TGTGCCAGCAGAAATACAGGGGGAATCACTGAAGCTTTCTTT. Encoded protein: CASRNTGGITEAFF.